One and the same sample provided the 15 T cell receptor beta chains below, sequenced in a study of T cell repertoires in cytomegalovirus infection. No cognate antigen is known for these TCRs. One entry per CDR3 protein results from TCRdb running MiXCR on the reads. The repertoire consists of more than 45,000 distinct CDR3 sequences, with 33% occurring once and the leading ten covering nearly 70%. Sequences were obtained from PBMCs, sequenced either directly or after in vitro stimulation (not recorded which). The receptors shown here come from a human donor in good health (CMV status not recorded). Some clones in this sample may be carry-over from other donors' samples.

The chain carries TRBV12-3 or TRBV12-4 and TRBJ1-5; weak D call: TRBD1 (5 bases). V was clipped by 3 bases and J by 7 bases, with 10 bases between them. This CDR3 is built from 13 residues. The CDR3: CASSLGEGQPQHF. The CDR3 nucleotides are TGTGCCAGCAGTTTGGGGGAAGGGCAGCCCCAGCATTTT.

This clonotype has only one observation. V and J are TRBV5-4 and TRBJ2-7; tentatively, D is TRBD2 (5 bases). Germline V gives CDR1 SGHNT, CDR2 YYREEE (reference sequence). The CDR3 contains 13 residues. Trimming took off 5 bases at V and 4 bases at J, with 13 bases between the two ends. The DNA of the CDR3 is TGTGCCAGCAGAACCCCCGGGAAGTACGAGCAGTACTTC. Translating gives CASRTPGKYEQYF.

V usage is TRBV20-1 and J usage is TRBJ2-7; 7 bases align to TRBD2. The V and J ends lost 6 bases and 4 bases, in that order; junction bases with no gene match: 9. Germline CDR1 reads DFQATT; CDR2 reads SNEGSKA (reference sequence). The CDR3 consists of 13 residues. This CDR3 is CSAWAGVKYEQYF. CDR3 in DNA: TGCAGTGCATGGGCGGGAGTCAAGTACGAGCAGTACTTC.

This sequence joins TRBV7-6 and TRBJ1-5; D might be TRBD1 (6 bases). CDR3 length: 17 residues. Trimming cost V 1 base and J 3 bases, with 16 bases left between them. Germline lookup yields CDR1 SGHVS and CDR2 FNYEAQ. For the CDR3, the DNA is TGTGCCAGCAGCTTAGATCAGGGGAGGGCTCTCAATCAGCCCCAGCATTTT. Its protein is CASSLDQGRALNQPQHF. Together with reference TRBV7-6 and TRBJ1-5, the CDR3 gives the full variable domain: GAGVSQSPRYKVTKRGQDVALRCDPISGHVSLYWYRQALGQGPEFLTYFNYEAQQDKSGLPNDRFSAERPEGSISTLTIQRTEQRDSAMYRCASSLDQGRALNQPQHFGDGTRLSIL.

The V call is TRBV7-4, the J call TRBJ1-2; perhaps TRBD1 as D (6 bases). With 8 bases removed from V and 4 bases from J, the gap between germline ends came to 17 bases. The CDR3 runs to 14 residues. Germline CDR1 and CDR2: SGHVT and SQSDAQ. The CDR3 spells CASRPMGGSYGYTF. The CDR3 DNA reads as TGTGCCAGCCGACCTATGGGGGGCTCCTATGGCTACACCTTC.

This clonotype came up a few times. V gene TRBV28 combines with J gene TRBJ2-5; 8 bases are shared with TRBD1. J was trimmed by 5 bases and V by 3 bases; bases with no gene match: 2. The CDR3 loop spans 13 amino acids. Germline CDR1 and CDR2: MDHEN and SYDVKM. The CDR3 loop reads CASSFRDRETQYF. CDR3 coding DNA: TGTGCCAGCAGTTTCCGGGACAGGGAGACCCAGTACTTC.

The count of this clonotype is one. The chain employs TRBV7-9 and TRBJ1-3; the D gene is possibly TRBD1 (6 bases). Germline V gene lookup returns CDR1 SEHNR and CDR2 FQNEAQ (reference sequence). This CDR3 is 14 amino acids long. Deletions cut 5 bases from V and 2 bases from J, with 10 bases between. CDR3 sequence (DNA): TGTGCCAGCAGCCCGGACAGAACTGGAAACACCATATATTTT. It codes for CASSPDRTGNTIYF.

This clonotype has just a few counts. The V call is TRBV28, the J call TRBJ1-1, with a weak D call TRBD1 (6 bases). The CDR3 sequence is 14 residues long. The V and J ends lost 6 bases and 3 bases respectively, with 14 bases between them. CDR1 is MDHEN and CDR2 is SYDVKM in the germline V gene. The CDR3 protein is CASSVGGFDTEAFF. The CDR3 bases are TGTGCCAGCAGCGTCGGGGGCTTTGACACTGAAGCTTTCTTT.

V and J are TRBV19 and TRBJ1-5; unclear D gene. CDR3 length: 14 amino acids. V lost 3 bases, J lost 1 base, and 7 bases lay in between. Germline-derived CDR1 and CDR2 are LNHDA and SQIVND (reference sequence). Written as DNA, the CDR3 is TGTGCCAGTAGTATCGGAAGGAGCAATCAGCCCCAGCATTTT. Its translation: CASSIGRSNQPQHF.

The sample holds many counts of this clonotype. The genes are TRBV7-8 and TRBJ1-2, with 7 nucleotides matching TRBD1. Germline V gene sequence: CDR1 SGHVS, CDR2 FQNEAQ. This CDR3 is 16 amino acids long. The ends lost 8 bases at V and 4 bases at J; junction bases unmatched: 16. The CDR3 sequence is CASHRQGGGMSYGYTF. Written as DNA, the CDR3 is TGTGCCAGCCATAGACAGGGAGGGGGAATGAGCTATGGCTACACCTTC.

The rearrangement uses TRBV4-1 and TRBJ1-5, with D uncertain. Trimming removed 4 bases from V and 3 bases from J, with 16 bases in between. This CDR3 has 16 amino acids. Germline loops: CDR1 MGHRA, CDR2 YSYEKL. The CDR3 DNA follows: TGCGCCAGCAGCCCCCAGATTATCTTCCCCAATCAGCCCCAGCATTTT. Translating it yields CASSPQIIFPNQPQHF.

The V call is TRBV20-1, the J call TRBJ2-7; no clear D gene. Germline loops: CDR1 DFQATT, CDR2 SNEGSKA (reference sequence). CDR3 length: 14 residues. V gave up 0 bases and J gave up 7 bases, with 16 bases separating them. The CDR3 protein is CSAREGTKVREQYF. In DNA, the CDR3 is TGCAGTGCTAGAGAAGGAACGAAGGTACGGGAGCAGTACTTC.

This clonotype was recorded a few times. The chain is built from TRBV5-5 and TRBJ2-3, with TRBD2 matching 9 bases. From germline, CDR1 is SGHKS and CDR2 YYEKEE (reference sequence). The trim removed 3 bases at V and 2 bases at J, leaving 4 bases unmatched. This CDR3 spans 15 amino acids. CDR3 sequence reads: CASSSIAGATDTQYF. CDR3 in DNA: TGTGCCAGCAGCTCAATAGCGGGAGCCACAGATACGCAGTATTTT.

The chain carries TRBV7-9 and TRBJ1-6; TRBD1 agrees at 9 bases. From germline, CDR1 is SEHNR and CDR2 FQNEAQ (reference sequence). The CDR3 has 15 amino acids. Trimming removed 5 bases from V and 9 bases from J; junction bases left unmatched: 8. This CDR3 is CASSRGQGMGSPLHF. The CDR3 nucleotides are TGTGCCAGCAGCAGGGGACAGGGAATGGGTTCACCCCTCCACTTT.

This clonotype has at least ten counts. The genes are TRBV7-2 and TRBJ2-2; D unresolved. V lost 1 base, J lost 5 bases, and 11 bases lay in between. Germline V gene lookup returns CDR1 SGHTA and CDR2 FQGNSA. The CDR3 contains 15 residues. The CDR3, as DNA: TGTGCCAGCAGCTTAGGTGCCGGGCGGACCGGGGAGCTGTTTTTT. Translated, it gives CASSLGAGRTGELFF.